The subject of this entry is one T cell receptor (beta chain). What it binds is unknown. The V end lost 2 bases, the J end lost 1 base, and 14 bases lay between the germline ends. This CDR3 has 16 residues. In germline, CDR1 is MNHEY, CDR2 SVGEGT. This sample stems from a study of Ad26.COV2.S vaccination and SARS-CoV-2 variants. Study-level information: The vaccine Ad26.COV2.S was put into the muscle once, or twice with 56 days between. Study conclusions and caveats: Post-vaccination breadth of spike-specific CD8+ and CD4+ T cell responses was reportedly substantial.

Treatment in this sample: roughly 20 received Ad26.COV2.S at low or high dose, single or two shots; roughly five received placebo; per-sample allocation not given. Vaccine and placebo recipients were sampled on day 63 after the first injection. Boston supplied an adult donor aged 18-55 years. It was Wuhan-strain SARS-CoV-2 spike that the Ad26 vaccine vector expressed. Measured with immunoSEQ multiplex PCR; TCRdb has only the in-frame clones, and not every one. The table records approximately 460,000 clones, roughly nine tenths of them present only once. This chain links TRBV6-2 or TRBV6-3 with TRBJ1-2, with unresolved D. The specimen comprised peripheral blood, sampled in a trial of Ad26.COV2.S vaccine versus placebo. This TCR was recovered from a person between 18 and 59 years old who received the Ad26.COV2.S COVID-19 vaccine or a placebo. The CDR3 nucleotides are TGTGCCAGCAGTTACAGACGGCAGTACCATAACTATGGCTACACCTTC. Its protein product is CASSYRRQYHNYGYTF.